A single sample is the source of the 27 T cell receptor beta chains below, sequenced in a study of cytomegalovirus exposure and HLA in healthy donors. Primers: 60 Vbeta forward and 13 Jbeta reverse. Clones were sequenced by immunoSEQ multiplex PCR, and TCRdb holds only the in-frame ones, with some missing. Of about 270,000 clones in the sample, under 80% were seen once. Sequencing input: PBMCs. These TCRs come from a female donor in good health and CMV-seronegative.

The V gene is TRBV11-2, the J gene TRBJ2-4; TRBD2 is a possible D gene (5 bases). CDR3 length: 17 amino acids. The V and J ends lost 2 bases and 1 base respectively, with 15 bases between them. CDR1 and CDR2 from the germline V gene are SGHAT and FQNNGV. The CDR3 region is CASSLNTPGVAKNIQYF. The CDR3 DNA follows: TGTGCCAGCAGCTTAAATACGCCCGGGGTCGCCAAAAACATTCAGTACTTC.

The CDR3: CAWSVAEYTMRQFF. CDR3 DNA: TGTGCCTGGAGTGTAGCGGAATATACAATGAGGCAGTTCTTC. V gene TRBV30 combines with J gene TRBJ2-1; D is possibly TRBD2 (5 bases). The V end was cut by 0 bases, the J end by 12 bases, with 18 bases between. CDR1 is GTSNPN and CDR2 is SVGIG in the germline V gene (reference sequence). CDR3 length: 14 residues. The entire variable domain, with the rest obtained from reference TRBV30 and TRBJ2-1, is as follows: SQTIHQWPATLVQPVGSPLSLECTVEGTSNPNLYWYRQAAGRGLQLLFYSVGIGQISSEVPQNLSASRPQDRQFILSSKKLLLSDSGFYLCAWSVAEYTMRQFFGPGTRLTVL.

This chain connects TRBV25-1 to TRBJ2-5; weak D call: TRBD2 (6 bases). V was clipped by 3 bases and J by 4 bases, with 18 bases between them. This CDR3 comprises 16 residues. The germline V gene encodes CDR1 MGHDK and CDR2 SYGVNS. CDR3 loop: CASSETSRGGLETQYF. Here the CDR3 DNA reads TGTGCCAGCAGTGAGACGAGTAGAGGAGGGCTAGAGACCCAGTACTTC.

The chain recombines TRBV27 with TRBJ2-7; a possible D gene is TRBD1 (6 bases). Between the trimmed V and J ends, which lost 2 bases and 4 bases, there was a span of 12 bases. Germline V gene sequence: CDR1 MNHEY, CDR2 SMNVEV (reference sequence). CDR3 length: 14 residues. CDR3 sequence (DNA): TGTGCCAGCAGTTTAGACAGGAAAGGGTACGAGCAGTACTTC. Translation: CASSLDRKGYEQYF.

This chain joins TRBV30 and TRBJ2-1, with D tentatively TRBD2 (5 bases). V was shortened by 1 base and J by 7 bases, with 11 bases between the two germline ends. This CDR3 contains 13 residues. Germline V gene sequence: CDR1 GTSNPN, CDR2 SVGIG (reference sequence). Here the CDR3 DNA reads TGTGCCTGGAGTGCACTAGGCGGGAATGAGCAGTTCTTC. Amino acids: CAWSALGGNEQFF. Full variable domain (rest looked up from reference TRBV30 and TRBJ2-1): SQTIHQWPATLVQPVGSPLSLECTVEGTSNPNLYWYRQAAGRGLQLLFYSVGIGQISSEVPQNLSASRPQDRQFILSSKKLLLSDSGFYLCAWSALGGNEQFFGPGTRLTVL.

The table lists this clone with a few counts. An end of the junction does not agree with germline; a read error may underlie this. The CDR3: CSSSQSGNTIYF. CDR3 nucleotide sequence: TGTTCCAGCAGCCAGTCTGGAAACACCATATATTTT. The gene calls are TRBV7-9 and TRBJ1-3, with D uncertain. The germline V gene has CDR1 SEHNR and CDR2 FQNEAQ (reference sequence). This CDR3 region has 12 residues.

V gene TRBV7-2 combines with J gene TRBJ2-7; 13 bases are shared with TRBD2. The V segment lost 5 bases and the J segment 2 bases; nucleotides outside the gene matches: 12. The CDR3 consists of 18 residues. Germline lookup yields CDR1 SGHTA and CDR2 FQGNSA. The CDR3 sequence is CASSPPLFGTSGTYEQYF. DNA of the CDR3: TGTGCCAGCAGCCCGCCACTCTTTGGGACTAGCGGGACCTACGAGCAGTACTTC.

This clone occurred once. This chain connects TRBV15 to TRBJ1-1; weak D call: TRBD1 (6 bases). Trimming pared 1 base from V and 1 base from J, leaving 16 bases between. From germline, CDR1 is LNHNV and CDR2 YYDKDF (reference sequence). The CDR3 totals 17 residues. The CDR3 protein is CATSRARRTEGNTEAFF. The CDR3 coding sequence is TGTGCCACCAGCAGAGCCCGACGGACAGAGGGGAACACTGAAGCTTTCTTT.

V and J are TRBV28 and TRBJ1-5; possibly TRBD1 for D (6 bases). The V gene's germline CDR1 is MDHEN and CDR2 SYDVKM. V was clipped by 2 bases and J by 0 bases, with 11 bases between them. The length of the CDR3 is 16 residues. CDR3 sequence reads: CASSLRRGGSNQPQHF. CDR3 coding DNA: TGTGCCAGCAGTTTACGTCGAGGGGGTAGCAATCAGCCCCAGCATTTT.

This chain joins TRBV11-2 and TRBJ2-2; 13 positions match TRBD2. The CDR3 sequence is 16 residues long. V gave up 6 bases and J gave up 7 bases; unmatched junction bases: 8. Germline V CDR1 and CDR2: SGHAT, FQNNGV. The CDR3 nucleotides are TGTGCCAGCAGTCCTGGGACTAGCGGGATCGGCGGGGAGCTGTTTTTT. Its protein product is CASSPGTSGIGGELFF.

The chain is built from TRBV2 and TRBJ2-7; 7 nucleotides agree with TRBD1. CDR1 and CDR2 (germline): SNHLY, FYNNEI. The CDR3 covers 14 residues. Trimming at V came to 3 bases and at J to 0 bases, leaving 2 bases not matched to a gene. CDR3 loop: CASSDRTGSYEQYF. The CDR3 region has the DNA TGTGCCAGCAGTGACCGGACAGGCTCCTACGAGCAGTACTTC.

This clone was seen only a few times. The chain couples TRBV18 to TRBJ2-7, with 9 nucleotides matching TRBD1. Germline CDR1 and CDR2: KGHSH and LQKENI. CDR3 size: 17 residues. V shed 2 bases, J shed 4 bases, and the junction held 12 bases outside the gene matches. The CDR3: CASSPAGRTGAIYEQYF. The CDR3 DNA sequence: TGTGCCAGCTCACCAGCAGGAAGGACAGGGGCCATTTACGAGCAGTACTTC.

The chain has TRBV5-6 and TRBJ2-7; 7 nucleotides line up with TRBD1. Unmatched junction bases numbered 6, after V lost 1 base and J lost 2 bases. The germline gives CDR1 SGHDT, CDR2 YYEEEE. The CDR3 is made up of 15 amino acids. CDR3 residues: CASSLLGTAAYEQYF. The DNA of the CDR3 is TGTGCCAGCAGCTTGCTGGGGACAGCGGCCTACGAGCAGTACTTC.

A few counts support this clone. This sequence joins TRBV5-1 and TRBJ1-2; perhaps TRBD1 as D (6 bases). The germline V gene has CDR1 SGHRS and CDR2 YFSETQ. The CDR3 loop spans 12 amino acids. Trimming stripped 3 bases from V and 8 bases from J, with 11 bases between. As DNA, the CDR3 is TGCGCCAGCAGCTCGACAGGATGGGGCTACACCTTC. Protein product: CASSSTGWGYTF.

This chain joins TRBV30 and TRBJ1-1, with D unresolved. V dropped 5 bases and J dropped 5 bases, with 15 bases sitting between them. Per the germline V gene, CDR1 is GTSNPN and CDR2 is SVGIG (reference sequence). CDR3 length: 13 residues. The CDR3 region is CAWGESWRTEAFF. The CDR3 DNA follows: TGTGCCTGGGGGGAGTCATGGAGGACTGAAGCTTTCTTT.

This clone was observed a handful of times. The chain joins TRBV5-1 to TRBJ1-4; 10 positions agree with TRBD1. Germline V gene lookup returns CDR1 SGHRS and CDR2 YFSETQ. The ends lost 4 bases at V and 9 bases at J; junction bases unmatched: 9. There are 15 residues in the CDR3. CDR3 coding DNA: TGCGCCAGCAGCCAATCCCCGACAGGGGGCAAAAAACTGTTTTTT. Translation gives CASSQSPTGGKKLFF.

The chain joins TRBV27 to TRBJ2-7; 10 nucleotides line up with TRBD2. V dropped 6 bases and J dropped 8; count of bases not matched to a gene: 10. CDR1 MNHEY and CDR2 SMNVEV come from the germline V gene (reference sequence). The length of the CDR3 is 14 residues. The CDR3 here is CASSLSGGRRQQYF. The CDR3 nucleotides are TGTGCCAGCAGCCTTAGCGGGGGGAGACGGCAGCAGTACTTC.

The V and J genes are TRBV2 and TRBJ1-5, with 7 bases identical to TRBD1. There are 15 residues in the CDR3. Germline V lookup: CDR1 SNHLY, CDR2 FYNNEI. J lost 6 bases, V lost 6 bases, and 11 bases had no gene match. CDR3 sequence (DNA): TGTGCCAGCAGGGGAAGGGACAGTTGGGGTCAGCCCCAGCATTTT. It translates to CASRGRDSWGQPQHF.

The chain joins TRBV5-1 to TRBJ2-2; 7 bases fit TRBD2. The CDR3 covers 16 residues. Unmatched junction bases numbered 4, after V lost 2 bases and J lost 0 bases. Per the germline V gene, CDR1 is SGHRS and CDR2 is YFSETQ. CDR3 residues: CASSFGLGANTGELFF. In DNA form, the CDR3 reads TGCGCCAGCAGCTTCGGACTAGGGGCGAACACCGGGGAGCTGTTTTTT.

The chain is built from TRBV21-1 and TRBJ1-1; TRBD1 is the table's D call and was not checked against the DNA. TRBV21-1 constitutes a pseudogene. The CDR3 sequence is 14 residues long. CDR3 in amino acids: CASSKGRANTEAFF. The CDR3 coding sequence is TGTGCCAGCAGCAAAGGCAGGGCGAACACTGAAGCTTTCTTT.

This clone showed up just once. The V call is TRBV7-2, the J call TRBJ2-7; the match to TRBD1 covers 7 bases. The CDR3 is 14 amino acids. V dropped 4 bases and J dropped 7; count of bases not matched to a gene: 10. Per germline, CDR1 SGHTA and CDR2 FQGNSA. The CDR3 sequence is CASSSHRGVGEQYF. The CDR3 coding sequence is TGTGCCAGCAGCTCCCACAGGGGAGTAGGGGAGCAGTACTTC.

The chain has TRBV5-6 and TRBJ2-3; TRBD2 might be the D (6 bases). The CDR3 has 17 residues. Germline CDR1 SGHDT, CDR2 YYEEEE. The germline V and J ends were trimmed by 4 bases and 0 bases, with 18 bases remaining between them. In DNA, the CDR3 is TGTGCCAGCAGCCCGGGTGGCTGGGGGGAAAGCACAGATACGCAGTATTTT. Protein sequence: CASSPGGWGESTDTQYF.

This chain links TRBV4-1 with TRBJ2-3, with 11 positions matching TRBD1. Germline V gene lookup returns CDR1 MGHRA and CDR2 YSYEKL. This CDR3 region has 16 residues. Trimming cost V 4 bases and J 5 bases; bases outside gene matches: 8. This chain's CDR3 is CASSPLPGQGEDTQYF. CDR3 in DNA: TGCGCCAGCAGCCCATTACCGGGACAGGGGGAAGATACGCAGTATTTT.

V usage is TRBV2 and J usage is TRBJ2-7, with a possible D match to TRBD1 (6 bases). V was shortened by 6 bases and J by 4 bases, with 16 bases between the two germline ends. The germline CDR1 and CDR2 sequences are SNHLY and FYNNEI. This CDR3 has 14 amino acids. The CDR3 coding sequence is TGTGCCAGCAGGGCTCGAGGGGGAGATTACGAGCAGTACTTC. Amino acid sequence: CASRARGGDYEQYF. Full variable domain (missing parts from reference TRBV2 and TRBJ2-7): EPEVTQTPSHQVTQMGQEVILRCVPISNHLYFYWYRQILGQKVEFLVSFYNNEISEKSEIFDDQFSVERPDGSNFTLKIRSTKLEDSAMYFCASRARGGDYEQYFGPGTRLTVT.

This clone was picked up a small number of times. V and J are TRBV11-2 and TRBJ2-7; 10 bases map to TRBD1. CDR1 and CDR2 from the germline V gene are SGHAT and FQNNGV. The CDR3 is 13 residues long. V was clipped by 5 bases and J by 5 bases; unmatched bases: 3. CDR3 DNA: TGTGCCAGCAGCGGGGGGACAGGGGACGAGCAGTACTTC. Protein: CASSGGTGDEQYF.

CDR3 in DNA: TGCGCCAGCAGCTTGACTGGGAGCTCCCGTGAGCAGTTCTTC. It translates to CASSLTGSSREQFF. V gene TRBV5-1 combines with J gene TRBJ2-1; the D gene is possibly TRBD2 (5 bases). Per the germline V gene, CDR1 is SGHRS and CDR2 is YFSETQ. The CDR3 extends over 14 amino acids. Trimming pared 1 base from V and 9 bases from J, leaving 14 bases between.

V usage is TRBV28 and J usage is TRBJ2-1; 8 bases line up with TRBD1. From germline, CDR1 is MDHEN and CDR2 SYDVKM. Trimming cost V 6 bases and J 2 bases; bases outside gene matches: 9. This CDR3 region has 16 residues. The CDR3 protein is CASRPGQGAPYNEQFF. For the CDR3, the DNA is TGTGCCAGCAGACCCGGACAGGGTGCCCCCTACAATGAGCAGTTCTTC.